What follows describes a single T cell receptor beta chain. Its target is unknown. TCRdb's copy holds only in-frame clones and misses some; the assay was immunoSEQ multiplex PCR. The sample yields about 140,000 clones, about nine tenths seen once. Deletions cut 4 bases from V and 1 base from J, with 5 bases between. Germline CDR1 SGHKS, CDR2 YYEKEE (reference sequence). This CDR3 has 12 residues. The sample comes from a study of CD4+ T cells in melanoma. Findings and caveats of the study: Diverse differentiation states were reported for melanoma neoantigen-specific CD4+ T cells.

The sequence was collected from a human donor with melanoma. V gene TRBV5-5 combines with J gene TRBJ1-1; D remains unclear. CDR3 region: CASSTRNTEAFF. CDR3 in DNA: TGTGCCAGCAGCACCCGGAACACTGAAGCTTTCTTT.